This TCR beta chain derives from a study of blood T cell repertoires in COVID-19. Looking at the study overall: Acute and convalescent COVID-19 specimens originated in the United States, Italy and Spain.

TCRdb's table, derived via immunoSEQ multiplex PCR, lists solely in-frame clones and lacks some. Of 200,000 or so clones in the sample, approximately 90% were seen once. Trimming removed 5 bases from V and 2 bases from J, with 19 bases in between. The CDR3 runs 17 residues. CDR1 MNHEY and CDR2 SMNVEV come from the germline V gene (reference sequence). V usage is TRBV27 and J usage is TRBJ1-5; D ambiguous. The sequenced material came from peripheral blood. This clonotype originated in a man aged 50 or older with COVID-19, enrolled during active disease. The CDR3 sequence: CASSQTVLLAGNQPQHF. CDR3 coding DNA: TGTGCCAGCAGTCAAACAGTTCTCCTAGCGGGCAATCAGCCCCAGCATTTT.